This TCR beta chain emerged from a study of blood T cell repertoires in COVID-19. This clone was recorded once. V was pared by 4 bases and J by 7 bases, with 7 bases of the junction left unmatched. Germline CDR1 reads MNHEY; CDR2 reads SVGAGI. The CDR3 extends over 15 amino acids. Per the authors' pipeline: Reference gene primers were amplified, and this amplification served to estimate nucleated cell counts. Repertoires were generated with immunoSEQ multiplex PCR, while TCRdb's copy carries only in-frame clones and drops some. V and J calls and clone size are copied from that table; D and trimming were computed from the DNA. The data show 200,000 to 300,000 clones, with around four fifths seen just once and about 6.3% held by the top ten.

The material sequenced was peripheral blood. This TCR derives from a woman aged 55-75 years with active or convalescent COVID-19. The chain combines TRBV6-5 with TRBJ2-2, with TRBD1 matching over 9 bases. The chain's CDR3 is CASSFLQGAGGELFF. The CDR3 coding sequence is TGTGCCAGCAGTTTCCTACAGGGGGCCGGCGGGGAGCTGTTTTTT.